These T cell receptor beta chains were read from a single sample in a study of T cells in Graves' hyperthyroidism and ophthalmopathy. TCRdb independently ran MiXCR on the multiplex PCR reads; one entry per CDR3 protein. The profile shows 250,000 to 350,000 distinct CDR3 sequences, 20% to 25% of them singletons. The specimen sequenced was blood. These receptors came from a man younger than 40 with Graves' ophthalmopathy. The conserved cysteine and the conserved F or W are not part of the CDR3 here. Each record gives: J gene, V gene, CDR3 protein.

TRBJ2-3 | TRBV28 | ASSTLAQTTDTQY
TRBJ2-1 | TRBV5-1 | ASSPRGEETQF
TRBJ1-2 | TRBV5-1 | ASSLGTLEGYT
TRBJ1-5 | TRBV20-1 | SAAEGGQGLSNQPQH
TRBJ2-1 | TRBV11-2 | ASSLEFAGMSYNEQF
TRBJ2-3 | TRBV5-1 | ASSLNNVGGRADTQY
TRBJ2-7 | TRBV28 | ASSFSWTGDYEQY
TRBJ1-1 | TRBV12-3/TRBV12-4 | ASSFGTRVAEAF
TRBJ1-5 | TRBV12-5 | ASGSEGRGLNQPQH
TRBJ2-5 | TRBV12-3/TRBV12-4 | ASSPSATGGEY
TRBJ2-7 | TRBV18 | ASSSGPSYEQY
TRBJ1-1 | TRBV18 | ASSPKIAGPTEAF
TRBJ2-7 | TRBV10-3 | AISESGTGGYEQY
TRBJ2-3 | TRBV3-1 | ASSQVVGRDTQY
TRBJ2-3 | TRBV2 | ASSATGRTDTQY
TRBJ1-5 | TRBV9 | ASTDGNQPQH
TRBJ1-2 | TRBV19 | ASRRGQGAAGYT
TRBJ2-7 | TRBV10-2 | ASSGRVTGEGSEQY
TRBJ2-2 | TRBV9 | ASSVGPDSNTGELF
TRBJ1-2 | TRBV2 | ASRQDRDGYT
TRBJ2-2 | TRBV5-5 | ASSSQGGTGELF
TRBJ2-2 | TRBV5-8 | ASSQWLAGATGELF
TRBJ1-1 | TRBV18 | ASSPDQSGVLNTEAF
TRBJ2-1 | TRBV2 | ATRTQERPRWDEQF
TRBJ1-1 | TRBV6-1 | ASSLGIGMNTEAF
TRBJ1-1 | TRBV3-1 | ASSRRGTEAF
TRBJ1-1 | TRBV12-3/TRBV12-4 | ASSPPGHTNTEAF
TRBJ2-2 | TRBV18 | ASSPQGTGELV
TRBJ2-7 | TRBV12-3/TRBV12-4 | ASSSPQGFGYEQY
TRBJ2-5 | TRBV11-2 | ASSSSSLAGGRETQY
TRBJ2-2 | TRBV4-1 | ASSPRALGLAGSGELF
TRBJ1-6 | TRBV9 | ASSVGQANNSPLH
TRBJ2-6 | TRBV7-3 | ASSFLAGSSGANVLT
TRBJ1-2 | TRBV7-9 | ASSLGGAGYGYT